This TCR beta chain was recorded in a study of blood T cell repertoires in COVID-19. About the study: T cells, B-cell-depleted T cells, or PBMCs supplied cDNA or gDNA.

Per the original methods: Reference gene primer amplification in the assay estimated nucleated cell counts. The data were produced by immunoSEQ multiplex PCR, yet TCRdb's version contains in-frame clones alone and is incomplete. From that table come the V and J calls and clone size; the DNA was used to work out D and trimming. The sample holds approximately 200,000 clones, less than 90% seen once. Germline-derived CDR1 and CDR2 are MDHEN and SYDVKM. This CDR3 comprises 14 residues. After removal of 11 bases from V and 1 base from J, the junction contained 7 bases not matched to a gene. The chain links TRBV28 to TRBJ2-1; 8 bases agree with TRBD1. The clonotype was recovered from a man between 70 and 80 years old with acute or convalescent COVID-19. The sequenced sample consisted of peripheral blood. CDR3 DNA: TGTGCCGCCCAGGGGGCGGTTTCCTACAATGAGCAGTTCTTC. Translated: CAAQGAVSYNEQFF.